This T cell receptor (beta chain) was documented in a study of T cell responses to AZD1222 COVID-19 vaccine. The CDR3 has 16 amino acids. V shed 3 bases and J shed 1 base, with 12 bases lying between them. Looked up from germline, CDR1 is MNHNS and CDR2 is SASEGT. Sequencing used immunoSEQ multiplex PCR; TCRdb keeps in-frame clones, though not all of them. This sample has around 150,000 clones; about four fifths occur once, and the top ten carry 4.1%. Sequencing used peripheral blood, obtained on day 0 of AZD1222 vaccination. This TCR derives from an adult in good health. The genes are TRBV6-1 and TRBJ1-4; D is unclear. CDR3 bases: TGTGCCAGCAGTGAGGCGTACGGGGTAACTAATGAAAAACTGTTTTTT. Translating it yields CASSEAYGVTNEKLFF.